This T cell receptor beta chain came from a study of molecular identifiers for immune sequencing clone quantification. The CDR3 is 14 residues long. CDR1 is LGHDT, CDR2 YNNKEL, per germline (reference sequence). V gave up 2 bases and J gave up 2 bases, with 7 bases separating them. TCRdb recomputed calls from the PCR reads with MiXCR, one row per CDR3 protein. The top ten clones hold roughly 0.83% of a sample with about 640,000 distinct CDR3 sequences, 20% of them seen once. This clonotype occurred many times. This chain joins TRBV3-1 and TRBJ1-5; a possible D gene is TRBD1 (5 bases). This sequence was found in a human donor in good health. Some libraries in this study had Jurkat cell RNA spiked in. The sequencing input was naive CD8+ T cells from blood, with Jurkat cell RNA spiked in. Subset described: FACS-sorted CD8+CD4-CCR7+CD45RA+ naive T cells. DNA for the CDR3: TGTGCCAGCAGCCAAACAGGACGCAATCAGCCCCAGCATTTT. Translated: CASSQTGRNQPQHF.